This record looks at one TCR beta chain sequence and its context. The sample belongs to a study of blood T cell repertoires in COVID-19. This CDR3 comprises 15 residues. The junction had 8 bases not matched to a gene; V was cut back by 3 bases and J by 5 bases. The germline V gene encodes CDR1 LGHDT and CDR2 YNNKEL (reference sequence). Repertoires were generated with immunoSEQ multiplex PCR, while TCRdb's copy carries only in-frame clones and drops some. This sample has approximately 440,000 clones, with about nine tenths found just once. The sequence came from a woman between 18 and 30 years old who had recovered from COVID-19. Material for sequencing was PBMCs or T cells enriched from blood (not recorded which). The V call is TRBV3-1 (or the pseudogene TRBV3-2), the J call TRBJ1-1; 8 bases line up with TRBD1. In nucleotides, the CDR3 is TGTGCCAGCAGCCACGACCCAGGGGGCAGAACTGAAGCTTTCTTT. It specifies CASSHDPGGRTEAFF.